Sequencing of this T cell receptor beta chain was carried out in a study of blood T cell repertoires in COVID-19. The wider study: The United States, Italy and Spain supplied acute and convalescent COVID-19 samples. PBMCs, B-cell-depleted T cells, or T cells were the source of the cDNA or gDNA that made up the material.

Only in-frame clones appear in the TCRdb table, and some are missing; sequencing was by immunoSEQ multiplex PCR. The sample yields some 200,000 clones, 80% seen once. This CDR3 region has 14 residues. Trimming took 11 bases from V and 8 from J, leaving 24 bases between them. Germline CDR1 SEHNR, CDR2 FQNEAQ (reference sequence). The origin of this receptor is a human donor in a cohort sampled during active COVID-19. The chain recombines TRBV7-9 with TRBJ1-2; the D is unclear. The sequencing input was peripheral blood. As DNA, the CDR3 is TGTGCCGGACGGACCATGGGGAGGCCTGACGGCTACACCTTC. Its translation: CAGRTMGRPDGYTF. Full variable domain (missing parts from reference TRBV7-9 and TRBJ1-2): DTGVSQNPRHKITKRGQNVTFRCDPISEHNRLYWYRQTLGQGPEFLTYFQNEAQLEKSRLLSDRFSAERPKGSFSTLEIQRTEQGDSAMYLCAGRTMGRPDGYTFGSGTRLTVV.